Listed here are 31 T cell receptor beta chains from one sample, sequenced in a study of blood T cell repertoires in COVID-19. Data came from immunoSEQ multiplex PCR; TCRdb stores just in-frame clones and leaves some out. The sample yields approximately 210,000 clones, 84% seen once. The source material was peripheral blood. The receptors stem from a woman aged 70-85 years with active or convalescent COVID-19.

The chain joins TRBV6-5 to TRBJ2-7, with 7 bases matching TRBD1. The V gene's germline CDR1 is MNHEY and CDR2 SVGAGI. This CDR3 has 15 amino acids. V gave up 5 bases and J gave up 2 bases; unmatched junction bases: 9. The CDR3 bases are TGTGCCAGCAGTCGAGACAGGGCCGGTACCTACGAGCAGTACTTC. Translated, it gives CASSRDRAGTYEQYF.

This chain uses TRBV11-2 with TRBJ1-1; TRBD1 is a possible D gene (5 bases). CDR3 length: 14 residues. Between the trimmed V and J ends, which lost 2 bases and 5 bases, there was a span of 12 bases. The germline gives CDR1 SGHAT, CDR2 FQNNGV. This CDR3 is CASSLQGAGTEAFF. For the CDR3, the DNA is TGTGCCAGCAGCTTACAAGGGGCGGGAACTGAAGCTTTCTTT.

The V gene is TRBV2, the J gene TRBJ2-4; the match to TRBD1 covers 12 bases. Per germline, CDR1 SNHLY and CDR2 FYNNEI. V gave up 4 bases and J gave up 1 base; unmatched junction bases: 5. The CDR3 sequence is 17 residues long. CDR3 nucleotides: TGTGCCAGCAGTGTCCAGGGGACAGGGGGCGCCAAAAACATTCAGTACTTC. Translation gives CASSVQGTGGAKNIQYF.

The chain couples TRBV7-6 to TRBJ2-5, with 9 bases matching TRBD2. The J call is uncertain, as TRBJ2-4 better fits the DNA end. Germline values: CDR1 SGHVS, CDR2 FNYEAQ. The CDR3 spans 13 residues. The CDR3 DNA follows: TGTGCCAGCAGCTTAGGCGGGAGGGCCATTCAGTACTTC. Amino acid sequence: CASSLGGRAIQYF.

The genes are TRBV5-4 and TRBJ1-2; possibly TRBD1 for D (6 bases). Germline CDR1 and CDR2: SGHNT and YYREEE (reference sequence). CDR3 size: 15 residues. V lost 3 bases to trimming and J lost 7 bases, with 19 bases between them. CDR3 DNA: TGTGCCAGCAGCTCCGAGGCAGGGGCTATAACTGGCTACACCTTC. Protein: CASSSEAGAITGYTF. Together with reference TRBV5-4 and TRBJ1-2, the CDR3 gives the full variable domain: ETGVTQSPTHLIKTRGQQVTLRCSSQSGHNTVSWYQQALGQGPQFIFQYYREEENGRGNFPPRFSGLQFPNYSSELNVNALELDDSALYLCASSSEAGAITGYTFGSGTRLTVV.

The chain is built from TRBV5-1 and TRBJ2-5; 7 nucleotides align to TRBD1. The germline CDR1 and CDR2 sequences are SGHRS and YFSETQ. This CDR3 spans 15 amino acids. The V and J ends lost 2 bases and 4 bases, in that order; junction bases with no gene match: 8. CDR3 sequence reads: CASSLRGRVRETQYF. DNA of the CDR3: TGCGCCAGCAGCTTAAGGGGGCGAGTGAGAGAGACCCAGTACTTC.

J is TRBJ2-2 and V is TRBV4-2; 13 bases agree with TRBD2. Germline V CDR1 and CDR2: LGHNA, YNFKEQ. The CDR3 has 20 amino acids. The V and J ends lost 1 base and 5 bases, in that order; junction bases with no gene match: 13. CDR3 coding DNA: TGTGCCAGCAGCCAAGGCCGTCCCCAAAGGACTAGCGGGAGAACCGGGGAGCTGTTTTTT. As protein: CASSQGRPQRTSGRTGELFF.

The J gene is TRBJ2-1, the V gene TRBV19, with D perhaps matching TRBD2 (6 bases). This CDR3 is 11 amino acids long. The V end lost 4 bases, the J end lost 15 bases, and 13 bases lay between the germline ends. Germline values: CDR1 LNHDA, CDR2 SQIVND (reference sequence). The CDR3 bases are TGTGCCAGTAGTACCCGACTAGTGGTGTTCTTC. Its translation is CASSTRLVVFF.

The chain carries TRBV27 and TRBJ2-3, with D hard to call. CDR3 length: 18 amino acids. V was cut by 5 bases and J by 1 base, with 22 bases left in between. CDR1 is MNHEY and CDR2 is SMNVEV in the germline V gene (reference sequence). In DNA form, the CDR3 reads TGTGCCAGCAGTACTCCTTCACGACTTCCAGTACGCACAGATACGCAGTATTTT. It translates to CASSTPSRLPVRTDTQYF.

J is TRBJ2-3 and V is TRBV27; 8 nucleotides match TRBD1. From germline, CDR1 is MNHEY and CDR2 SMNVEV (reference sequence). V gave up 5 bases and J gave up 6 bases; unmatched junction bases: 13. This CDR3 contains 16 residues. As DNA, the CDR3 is TGTGCCAGCAGTAGGACCTGGACAGGGACATCGGATACGCAGTATTTT. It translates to CASSRTWTGTSDTQYF.

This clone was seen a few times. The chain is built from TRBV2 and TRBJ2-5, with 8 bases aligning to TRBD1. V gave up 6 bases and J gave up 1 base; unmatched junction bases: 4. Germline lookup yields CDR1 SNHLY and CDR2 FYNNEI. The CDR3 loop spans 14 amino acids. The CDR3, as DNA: TGTGCCAGCAGAGCCGGGACAGGCCAAGAGACCCAGTACTTC. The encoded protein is CASRAGTGQETQYF. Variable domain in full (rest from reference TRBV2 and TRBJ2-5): EPEVTQTPSHQVTQMGQEVILRCVPISNHLYFYWYRQILGQKVEFLVSFYNNEISEKSEIFDDQFSVERPDGSNFTLKIRSTKLEDSAMYFCASRAGTGQETQYFGPGTRLLVL.

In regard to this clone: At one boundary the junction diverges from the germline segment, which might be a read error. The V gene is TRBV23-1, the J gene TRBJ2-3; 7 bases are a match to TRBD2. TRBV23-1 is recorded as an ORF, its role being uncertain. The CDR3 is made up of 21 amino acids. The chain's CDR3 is CASRQSGRLAADRTPTDTQYF. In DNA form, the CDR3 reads TGCGCCAGCAGGCAATCGGGGCGGCTAGCGGCCGATCGGACCCCCACAGATACGCAGTATTTT.

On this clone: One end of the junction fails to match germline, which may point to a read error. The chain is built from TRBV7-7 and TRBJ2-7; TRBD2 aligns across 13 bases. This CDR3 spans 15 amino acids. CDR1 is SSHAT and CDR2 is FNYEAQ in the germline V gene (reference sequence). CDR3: CASSLDGTSGNEQYF. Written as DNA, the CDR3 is TGTGCTAGCAGCTTAGATGGGACTAGCGGGAACGAGCAGTACTTC.

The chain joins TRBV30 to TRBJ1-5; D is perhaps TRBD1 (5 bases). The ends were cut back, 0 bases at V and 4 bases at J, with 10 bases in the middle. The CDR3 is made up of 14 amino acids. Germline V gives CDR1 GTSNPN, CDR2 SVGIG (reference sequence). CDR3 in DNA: TGTGCCTGGAGTGTACTCGGGGGAAATCAGCCCCAGCATTTT. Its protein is CAWSVLGGNQPQHF.

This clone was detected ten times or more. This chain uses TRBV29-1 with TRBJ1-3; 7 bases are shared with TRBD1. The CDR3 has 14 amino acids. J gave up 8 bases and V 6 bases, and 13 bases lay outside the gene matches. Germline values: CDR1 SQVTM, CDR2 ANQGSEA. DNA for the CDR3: TGCAGCGTGTACAAACCGGGACAGCCTCACACCATATATTTT. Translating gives CSVYKPGQPHTIYF.

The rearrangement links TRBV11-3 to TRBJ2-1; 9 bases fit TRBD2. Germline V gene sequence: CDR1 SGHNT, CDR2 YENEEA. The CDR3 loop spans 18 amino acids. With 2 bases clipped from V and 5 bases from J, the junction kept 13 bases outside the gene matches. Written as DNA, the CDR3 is TGTGCCAGCAGCTTACGACCACTCGGGAGCGGGGGGCACAATGAGCAGTTCTTC. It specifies CASSLRPLGSGGHNEQFF.

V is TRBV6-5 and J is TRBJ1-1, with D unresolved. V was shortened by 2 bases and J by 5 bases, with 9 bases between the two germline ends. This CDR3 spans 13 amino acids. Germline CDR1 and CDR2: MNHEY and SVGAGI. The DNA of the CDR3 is TGTGCCAGCAGTTACGAGAGGGTAACTGAAGCTTTCTTT. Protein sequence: CASSYERVTEAFF.

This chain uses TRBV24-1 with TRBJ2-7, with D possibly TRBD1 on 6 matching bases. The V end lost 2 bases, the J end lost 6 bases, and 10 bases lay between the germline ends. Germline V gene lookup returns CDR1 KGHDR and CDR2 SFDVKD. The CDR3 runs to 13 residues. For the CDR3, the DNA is TGTGCCACCAGTGATTCCCGAGGGGGCGAGCAGTACTTC. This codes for CATSDSRGGEQYF.

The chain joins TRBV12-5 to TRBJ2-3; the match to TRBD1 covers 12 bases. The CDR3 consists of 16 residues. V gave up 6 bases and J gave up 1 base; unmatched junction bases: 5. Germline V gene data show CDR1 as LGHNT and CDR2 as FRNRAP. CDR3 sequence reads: CASGTGTGGGTDTQYF. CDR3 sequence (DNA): TGTGCTAGTGGGACCGGGACAGGGGGCGGCACAGATACGCAGTATTTT.

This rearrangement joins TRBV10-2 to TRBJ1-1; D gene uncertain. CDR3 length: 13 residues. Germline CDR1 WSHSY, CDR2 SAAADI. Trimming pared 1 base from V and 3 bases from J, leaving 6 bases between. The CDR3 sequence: CASSEWQDTEAFF. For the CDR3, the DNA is TGCGCCAGCAGTGAGTGGCAGGACACTGAAGCTTTCTTT.

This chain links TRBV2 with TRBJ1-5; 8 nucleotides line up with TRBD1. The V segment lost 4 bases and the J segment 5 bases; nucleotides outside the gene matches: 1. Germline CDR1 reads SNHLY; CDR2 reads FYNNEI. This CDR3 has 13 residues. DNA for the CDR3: TGTGCCAGCAGTGCAGGGGGCCATCAGCCCCAGCATTTT. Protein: CASSAGGHQPQHF.

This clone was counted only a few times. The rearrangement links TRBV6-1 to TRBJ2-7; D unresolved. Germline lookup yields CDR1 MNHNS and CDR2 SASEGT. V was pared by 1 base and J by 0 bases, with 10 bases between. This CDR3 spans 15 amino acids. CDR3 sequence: CASSEEAGSSYEQYF. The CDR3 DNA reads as TGTGCCAGCAGTGAAGAGGCAGGCTCCTCCTACGAGCAGTACTTC.

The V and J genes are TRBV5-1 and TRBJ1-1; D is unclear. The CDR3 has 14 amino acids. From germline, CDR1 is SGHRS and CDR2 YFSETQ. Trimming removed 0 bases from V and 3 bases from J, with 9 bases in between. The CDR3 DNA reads TGCGCCAGCAGCTTGGGGATTCGGGACACTGAAGCTTTCTTT. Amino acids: CASSLGIRDTEAFF.

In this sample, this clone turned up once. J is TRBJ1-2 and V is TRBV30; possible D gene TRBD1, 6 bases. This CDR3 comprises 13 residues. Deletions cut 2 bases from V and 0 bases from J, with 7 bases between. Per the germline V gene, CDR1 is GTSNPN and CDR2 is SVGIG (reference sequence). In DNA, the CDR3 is TGTGCCTGGAGTAAGGGGGCTAACTATGGCTACACCTTC. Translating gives CAWSKGANYGYTF.

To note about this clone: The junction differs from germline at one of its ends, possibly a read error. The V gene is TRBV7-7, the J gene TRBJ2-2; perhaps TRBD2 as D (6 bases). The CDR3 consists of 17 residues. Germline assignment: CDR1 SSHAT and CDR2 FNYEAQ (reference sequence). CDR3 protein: CASSYDPRRENTGELFF. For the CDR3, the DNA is TGTGCTAGCAGCTACGACCCGAGGCGGGAGAACACCGGGGAGCTGTTTTTT. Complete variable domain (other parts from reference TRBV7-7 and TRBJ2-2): GAGVSQSPRYKVTKRGQDVTLRCDPISSHATLYWYQQALGQGPEFLTYFNYEAQPDKSGLPSDRFSAERPEGSISTLTIQRTEQRDSAMYRCASSYDPRRENTGELFFGEGSRLTVL.

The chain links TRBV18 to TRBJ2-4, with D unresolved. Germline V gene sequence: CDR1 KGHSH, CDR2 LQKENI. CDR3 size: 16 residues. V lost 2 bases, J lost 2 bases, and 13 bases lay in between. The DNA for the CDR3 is TGTGCCAGCTCACCAAGCCCCCCGGTTACCAAAAACATTCAGTACTTC. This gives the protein CASSPSPPVTKNIQYF.

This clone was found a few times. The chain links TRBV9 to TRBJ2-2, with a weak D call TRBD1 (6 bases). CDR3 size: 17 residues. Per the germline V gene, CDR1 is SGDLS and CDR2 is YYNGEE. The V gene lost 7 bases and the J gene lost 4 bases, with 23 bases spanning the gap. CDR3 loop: CASGQNRGQRGTGELFF. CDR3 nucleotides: TGTGCCAGCGGGCAAAATAGGGGACAACGGGGCACCGGGGAGCTGTTTTTT.

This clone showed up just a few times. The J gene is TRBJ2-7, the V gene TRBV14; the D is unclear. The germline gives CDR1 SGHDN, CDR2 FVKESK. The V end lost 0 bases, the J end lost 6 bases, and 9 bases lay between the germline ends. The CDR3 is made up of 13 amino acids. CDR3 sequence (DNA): TGTGCCAGCAGCCAAGATTCAGATCCCGAGCAGTACTTC. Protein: CASSQDSDPEQYF.

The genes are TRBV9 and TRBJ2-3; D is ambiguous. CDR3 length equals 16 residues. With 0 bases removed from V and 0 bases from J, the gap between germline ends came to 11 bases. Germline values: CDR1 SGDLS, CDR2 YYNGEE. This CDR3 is CASSVDRRASTDTQYF. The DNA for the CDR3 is TGTGCCAGCAGCGTAGATAGGAGAGCTAGCACAGATACGCAGTATTTT.

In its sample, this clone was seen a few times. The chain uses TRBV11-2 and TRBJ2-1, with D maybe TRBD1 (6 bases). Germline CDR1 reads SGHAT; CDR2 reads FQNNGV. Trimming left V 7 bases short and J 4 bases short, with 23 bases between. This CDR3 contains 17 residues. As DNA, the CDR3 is TGTGCCAGCATCATCACAGGGACAATAGGCGGTTACAATGAGCAGTTCTTC. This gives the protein CASIITGTIGGYNEQFF.

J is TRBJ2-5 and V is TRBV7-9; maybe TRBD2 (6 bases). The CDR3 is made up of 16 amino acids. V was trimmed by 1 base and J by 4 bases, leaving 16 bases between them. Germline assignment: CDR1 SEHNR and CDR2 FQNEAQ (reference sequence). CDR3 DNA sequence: TGTGCCAGCAGCTTAGTTGGGGGGAGCAGAGGAGAGACCCAGTACTTC. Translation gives CASSLVGGSRGETQYF.